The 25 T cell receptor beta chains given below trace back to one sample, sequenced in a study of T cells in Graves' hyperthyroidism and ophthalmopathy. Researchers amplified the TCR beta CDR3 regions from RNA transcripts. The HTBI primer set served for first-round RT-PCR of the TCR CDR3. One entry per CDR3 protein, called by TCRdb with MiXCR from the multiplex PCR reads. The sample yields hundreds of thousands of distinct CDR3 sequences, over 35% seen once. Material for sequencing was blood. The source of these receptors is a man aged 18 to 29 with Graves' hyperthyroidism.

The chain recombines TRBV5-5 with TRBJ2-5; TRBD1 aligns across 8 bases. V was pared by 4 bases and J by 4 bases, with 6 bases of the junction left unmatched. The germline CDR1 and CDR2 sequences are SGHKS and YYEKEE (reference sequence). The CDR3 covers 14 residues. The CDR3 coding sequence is TGTGCCAGCAGCCCGGACGGACAGGGAGAGACCCAGTACTTC. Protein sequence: CASSPDGQGETQYF.

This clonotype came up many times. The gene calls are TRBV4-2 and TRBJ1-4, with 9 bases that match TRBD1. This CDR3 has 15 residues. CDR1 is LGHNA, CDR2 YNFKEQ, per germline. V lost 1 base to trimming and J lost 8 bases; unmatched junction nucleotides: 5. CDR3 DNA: TGTGCCAGCAGCCAAGGCTGGACAGGGGAGGAAAAACTGTTTTTT. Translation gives CASSQGWTGEEKLFF.

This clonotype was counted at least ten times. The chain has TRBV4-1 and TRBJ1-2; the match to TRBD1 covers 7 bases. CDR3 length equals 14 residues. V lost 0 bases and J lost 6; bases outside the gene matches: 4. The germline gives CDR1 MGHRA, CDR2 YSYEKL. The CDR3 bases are TGCGCCAGCAGCCAAGATCCCGGGACAGATGGCTACACCTTC. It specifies CASSQDPGTDGYTF.

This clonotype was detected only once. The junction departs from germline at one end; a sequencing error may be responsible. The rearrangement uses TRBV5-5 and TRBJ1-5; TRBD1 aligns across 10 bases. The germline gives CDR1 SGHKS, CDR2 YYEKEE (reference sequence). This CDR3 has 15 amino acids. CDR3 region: CAGSLGGTGVQPQHF. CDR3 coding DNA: TGTGCCGGCAGCTTGGGCGGGACAGGGGTTCAGCCCCAGCATTTT. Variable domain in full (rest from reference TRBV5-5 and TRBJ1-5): DAGVTQSPTHLIKTRGQQVTLRCSPISGHKSVSWYQQVLGQGPQFIFQYYEKEERGRGNFPDRFSARQFPNYSSELNVNALLLGDSALYLCAGSLGGTGVQPQHFGDGTRLSIL.

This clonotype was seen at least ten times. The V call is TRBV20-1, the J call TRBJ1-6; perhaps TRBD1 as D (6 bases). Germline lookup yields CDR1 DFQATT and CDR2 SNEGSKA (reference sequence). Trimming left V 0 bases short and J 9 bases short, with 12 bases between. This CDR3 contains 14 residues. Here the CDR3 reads CSARDPRGSSPLHF. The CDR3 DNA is TGCAGTGCTAGAGATCCAAGGGGGAGTTCACCCCTCCACTTT.

The CDR3 DNA reads as TGTGCCAGCAGCTTAGTGTCCGGCAATCAGCCCCAGTACTTC. It specifies CASSLVSGNQPQYF. V usage is TRBV7-8 and J usage is TRBJ2-5; no clear D gene. Trimming removed 1 base from V and 9 bases from J, with 15 bases in between. The CDR3 extends over 14 amino acids. CDR1 is SGHVS and CDR2 is FQNEAQ in the germline V gene.

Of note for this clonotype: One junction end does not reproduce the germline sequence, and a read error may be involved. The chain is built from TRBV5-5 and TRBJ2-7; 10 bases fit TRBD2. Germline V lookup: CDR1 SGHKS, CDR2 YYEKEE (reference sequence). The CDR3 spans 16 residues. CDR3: CASSLVLAGEVFEQYF. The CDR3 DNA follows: TGCGCCAGCAGCTTGGTTCTAGCGGGAGAGGTTTTCGAGCAGTACTTC.

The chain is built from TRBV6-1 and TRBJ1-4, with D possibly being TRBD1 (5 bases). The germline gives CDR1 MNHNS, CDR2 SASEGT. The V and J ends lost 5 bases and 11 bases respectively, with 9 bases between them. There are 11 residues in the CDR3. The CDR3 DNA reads TGTGCCAGCAGTCCCGAGGGGAAACTGTTTTTT. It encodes CASSPEGKLFF.

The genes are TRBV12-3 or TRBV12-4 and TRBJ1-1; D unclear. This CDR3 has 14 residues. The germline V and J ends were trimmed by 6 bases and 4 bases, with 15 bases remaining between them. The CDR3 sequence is CASSHTKGVTEAFF. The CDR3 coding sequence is TGTGCCAGCAGCCATACGAAAGGAGTCACTGAAGCTTTCTTT.

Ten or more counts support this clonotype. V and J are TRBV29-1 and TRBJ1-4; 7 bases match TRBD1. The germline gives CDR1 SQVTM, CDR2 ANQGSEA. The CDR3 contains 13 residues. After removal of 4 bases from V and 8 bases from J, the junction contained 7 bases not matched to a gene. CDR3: CSVAPGGREKLFF. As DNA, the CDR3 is TGCAGCGTTGCGCCAGGGGGACGGGAAAAACTGTTTTTT.

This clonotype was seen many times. CDR3 residues: CASSLAAAASPLHF. The CDR3 nucleotides read TGCGCCAGCAGCTTGGCAGCAGCGGCTTCACCCCTCCACTTT. V is TRBV5-1 and J is TRBJ1-6; no clear D. Germline V gene data show CDR1 as SGHRS and CDR2 as YFSETQ. The CDR3 totals 14 residues. V was shortened by 0 bases and J by 9 bases, with 10 bases between the two germline ends.

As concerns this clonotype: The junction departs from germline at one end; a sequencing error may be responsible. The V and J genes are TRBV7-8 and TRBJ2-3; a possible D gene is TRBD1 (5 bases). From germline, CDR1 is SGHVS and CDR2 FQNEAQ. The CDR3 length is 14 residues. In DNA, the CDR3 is TGCGCCAGCAGCTCTCTAGGGGGCACAGATACGCAGTATTTT. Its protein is CASSSLGGTDTQYF.

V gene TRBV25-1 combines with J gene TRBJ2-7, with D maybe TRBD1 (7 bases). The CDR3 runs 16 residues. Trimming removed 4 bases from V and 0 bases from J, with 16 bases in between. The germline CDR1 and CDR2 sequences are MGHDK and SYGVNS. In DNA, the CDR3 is TGTGCCAGCAGTGCGTCCGGGGGACAGAGCTCCTACGAGCAGTACTTC. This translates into CASSASGGQSSYEQYF.

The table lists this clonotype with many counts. The CDR3 coding sequence is TGCGCCAGCAGCTTGGACCCTGGGACAGCCGAAGCTTTCTTT. Protein sequence: CASSLDPGTAEAFF. The V and J genes are TRBV5-1 and TRBJ1-1; 7 bases align to TRBD1. This CDR3 spans 14 amino acids. The germline V gene encodes CDR1 SGHRS and CDR2 YFSETQ. The trim removed 0 bases at V and 8 bases at J, leaving 7 bases unmatched.

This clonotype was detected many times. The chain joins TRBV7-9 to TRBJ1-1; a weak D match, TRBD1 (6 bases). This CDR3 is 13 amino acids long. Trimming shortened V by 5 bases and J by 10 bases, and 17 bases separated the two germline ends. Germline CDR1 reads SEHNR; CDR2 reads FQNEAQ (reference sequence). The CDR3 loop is CASSLKVGQRAFF. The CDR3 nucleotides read TGTGCCAGCAGCCTAAAGGTTGGACAGAGAGCTTTCTTT.

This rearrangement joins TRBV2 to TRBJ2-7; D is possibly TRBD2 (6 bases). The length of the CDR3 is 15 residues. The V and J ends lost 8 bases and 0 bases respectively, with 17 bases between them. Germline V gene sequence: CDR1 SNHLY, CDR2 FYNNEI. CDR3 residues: CASRGTATFSYEQYF. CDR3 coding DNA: TGTGCCAGCCGAGGGACTGCTACCTTCTCCTACGAGCAGTACTTC.

The CDR3 reads CAIGTTSYNEQFF. The CDR3 bases are TGTGCCATCGGTACGACCTCCTACAATGAGCAGTTCTTC. The V call is TRBV10-3, the J call TRBJ2-1; D unclear. Trimming removed 8 bases at V and 0 bases at J, with 8 bases between. Germline CDR1 and CDR2: ENHRY and SYGVKD. The CDR3 runs 13 residues.

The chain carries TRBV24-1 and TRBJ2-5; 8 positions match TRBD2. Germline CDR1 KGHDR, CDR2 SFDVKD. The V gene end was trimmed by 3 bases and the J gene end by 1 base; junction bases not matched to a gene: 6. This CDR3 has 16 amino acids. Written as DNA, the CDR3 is TGTGCCACCAGTGATCCCATTAGCGGGGCCCAAGAGACCCAGTACTTC. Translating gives CATSDPISGAQETQYF.

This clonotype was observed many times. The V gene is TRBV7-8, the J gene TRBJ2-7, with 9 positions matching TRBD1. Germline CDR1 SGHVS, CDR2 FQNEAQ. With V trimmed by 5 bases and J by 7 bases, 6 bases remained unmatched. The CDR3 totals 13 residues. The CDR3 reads CASSLDRGGEQYF. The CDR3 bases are TGTGCCAGCAGCCTGGACAGGGGTGGAGAGCAGTACTTC.

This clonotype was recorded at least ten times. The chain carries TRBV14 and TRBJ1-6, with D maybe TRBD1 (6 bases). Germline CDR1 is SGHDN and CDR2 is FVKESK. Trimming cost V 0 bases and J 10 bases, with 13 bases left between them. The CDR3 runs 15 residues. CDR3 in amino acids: CASSQEGRGWSPLHF. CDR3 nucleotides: TGTGCCAGCAGCCAAGAGGGCAGGGGTTGGTCACCCCTCCACTTT. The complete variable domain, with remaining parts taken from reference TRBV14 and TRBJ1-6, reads EAGVTQFPSHSVIEKGQTVTLRCDPISGHDNLYWYRRVMGKEIKFLLHFVKESKQDESGMPNNRFLAERTGGTYSTLKVQPAELEDSGVYFCASSQEGRGWSPLHFGNGTRLTVT.

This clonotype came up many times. CDR3 sequence reads: CSVWEMNTEAFF. CDR3 coding DNA: TGCAGCGTTTGGGAGATGAACACTGAAGCTTTCTTT. This chain joins TRBV29-1 and TRBJ1-1, with D hard to call. Trimming left V 5 bases short and J 0 bases short, with 7 bases between. Germline assignment: CDR1 SQVTM and CDR2 ANQGSEA. The CDR3 is 12 residues long.

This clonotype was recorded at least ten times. In nucleotides, the CDR3 is TGTGCCAGCAGCTTAGCGACGGGCTATGGCTACACCTTC. Protein sequence: CASSLATGYGYTF. The rearrangement links TRBV7-9 to TRBJ1-2; no reliable D call. Trimming pared 0 bases from V and 4 bases from J, leaving 6 bases between. Germline CDR1 reads SEHNR; CDR2 reads FQNEAQ (reference sequence). There are 13 residues in the CDR3.

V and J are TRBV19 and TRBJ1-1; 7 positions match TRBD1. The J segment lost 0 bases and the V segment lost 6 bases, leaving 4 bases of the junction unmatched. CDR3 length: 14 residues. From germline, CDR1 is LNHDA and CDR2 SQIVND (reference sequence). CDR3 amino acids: CASRTTGVNTEAFF. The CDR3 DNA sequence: TGTGCCAGTAGAACAACAGGGGTGAACACTGAAGCTTTCTTT.

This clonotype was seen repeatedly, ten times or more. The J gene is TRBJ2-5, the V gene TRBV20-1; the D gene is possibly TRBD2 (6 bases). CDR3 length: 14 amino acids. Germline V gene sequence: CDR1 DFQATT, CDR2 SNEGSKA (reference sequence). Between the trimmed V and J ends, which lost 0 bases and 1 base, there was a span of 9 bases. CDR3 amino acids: CSAREAGSQETQYF. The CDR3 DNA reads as TGCAGTGCTAGAGAAGCGGGTTCCCAAGAGACCCAGTACTTC.

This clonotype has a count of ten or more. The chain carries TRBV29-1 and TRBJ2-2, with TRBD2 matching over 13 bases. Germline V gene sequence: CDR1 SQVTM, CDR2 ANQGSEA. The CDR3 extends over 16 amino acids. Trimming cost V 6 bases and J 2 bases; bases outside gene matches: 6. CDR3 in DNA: TGCAGCGTCCGACTAGCGGGAGGAACTAACACCGGGGAGCTGTTTTTT. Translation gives CSVRLAGGTNTGELFF.